This TCR beta chain derives from a study of vaccination and CD4 T cells after COVID-19. Across the study: Spike peptides, overlapping and drawn from SARS-CoV-2, HCoV-NL63, HCoV-OC43 and HCoV-229E, were used to stimulate cells.

Germline V lookup: CDR1 DFQATT, CDR2 SNEGSKA (reference sequence). The CDR3 runs 17 residues. With 1 base clipped from V and 2 bases from J, the junction kept 4 bases outside the gene matches. Regarding this clonotype: The antigen is not known.

The sample's treatment: approximately 11-day PBMC culture with coronavirus spike peptide pools or control peptides (ViraFEST assay). Wells that each held roughly 1.9 million PBMCs were cultured with 9.5 to 10 IU/ml IL-2 and around 10 ug/ml peptide pools. Cultured CD4+ T-cell DNA underwent Oncomine TCR Beta short-read sequencing. Cultured CD4+ T cells were the source of extracted genomic DNA. From the PCR reads, TCRdb called clonotypes with MiXCR, one entry per CDR3 protein. This repertoire shows roughly 14,000 distinct CDR3 sequences, about half found once; its top ten account for over 9.5%. J is TRBJ2-1 and V is TRBV20-1, with 14 bases identical to TRBD2. This clonotype originated in a human donor who had recovered from COVID-19. The sequencing here drew on CD4+ T cells from blood, cultured in vitro, taken before SARS-CoV-2 vaccination. The CDR3 sequence: CSARGLAGGKPYNEQFF. The CDR3 DNA sequence: TGCAGTGCTAGAGGACTAGCGGGGGGGAAACCCTACAATGAGCAGTTCTTC.